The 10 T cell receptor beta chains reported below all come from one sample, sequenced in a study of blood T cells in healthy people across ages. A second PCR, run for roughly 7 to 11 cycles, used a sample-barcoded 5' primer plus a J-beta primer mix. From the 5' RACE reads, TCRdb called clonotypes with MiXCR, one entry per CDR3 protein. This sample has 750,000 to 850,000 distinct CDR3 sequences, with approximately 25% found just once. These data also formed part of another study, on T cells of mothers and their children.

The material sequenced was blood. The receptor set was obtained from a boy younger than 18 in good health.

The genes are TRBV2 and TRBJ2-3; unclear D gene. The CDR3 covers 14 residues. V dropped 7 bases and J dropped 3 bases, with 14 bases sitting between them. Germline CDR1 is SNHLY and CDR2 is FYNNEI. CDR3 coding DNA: TGTGCCAGCAACCAGGACGGCCCGACAGATACGCAGTATTTT. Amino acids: CASNQDGPTDTQYF.

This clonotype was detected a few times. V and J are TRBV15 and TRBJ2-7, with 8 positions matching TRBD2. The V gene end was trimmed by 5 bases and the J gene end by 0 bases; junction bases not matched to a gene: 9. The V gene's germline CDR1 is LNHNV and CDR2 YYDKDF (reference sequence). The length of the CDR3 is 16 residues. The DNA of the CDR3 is TGTGCCACCAGCGGTATAGCGGGGACGGGCTCCTACGAGCAGTACTTC. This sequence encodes CATSGIAGTGSYEQYF.

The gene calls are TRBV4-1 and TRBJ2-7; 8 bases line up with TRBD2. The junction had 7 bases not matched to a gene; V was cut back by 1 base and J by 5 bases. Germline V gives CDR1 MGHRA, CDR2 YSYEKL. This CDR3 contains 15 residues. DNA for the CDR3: TGCGCCAGCAGCCAAGCTGGTAGCGGGACCCACGAGCAGTACTTC. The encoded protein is CASSQAGSGTHEQYF.

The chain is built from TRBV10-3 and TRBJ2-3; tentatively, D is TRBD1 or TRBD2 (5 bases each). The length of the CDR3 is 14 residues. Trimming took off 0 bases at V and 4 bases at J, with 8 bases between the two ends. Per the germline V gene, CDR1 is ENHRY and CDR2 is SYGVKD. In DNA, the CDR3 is TGTGCCATCAGTGAGTCGATGGGGGCAGATACGCAGTATTTT. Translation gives CAISESMGADTQYF.

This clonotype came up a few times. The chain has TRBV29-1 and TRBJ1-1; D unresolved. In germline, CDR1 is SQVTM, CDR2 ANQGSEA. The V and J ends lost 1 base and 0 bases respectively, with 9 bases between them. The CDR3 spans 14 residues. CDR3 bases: TGCAGCGTTGAAGTTAGAGGAATGAACACTGAAGCTTTCTTT. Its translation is CSVEVRGMNTEAFF.

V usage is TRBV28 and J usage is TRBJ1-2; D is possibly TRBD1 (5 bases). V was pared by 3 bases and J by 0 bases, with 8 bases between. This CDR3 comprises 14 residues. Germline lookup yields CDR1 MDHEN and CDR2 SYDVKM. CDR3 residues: CASSFGGSNYGYTF. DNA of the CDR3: TGTGCCAGCAGTTTCGGGGGATCTAACTATGGCTACACCTTC.

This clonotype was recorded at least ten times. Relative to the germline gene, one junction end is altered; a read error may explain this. The CDR3 loop is CASSLETGLAGHDF. Written as DNA, the CDR3 is TGTGCCAGCAGCTTAGAAACGGGACTAGCGGGGCACGACTTC. This rearrangement joins TRBV7-2 to TRBJ2-7; TRBD2 agrees at 13 bases. This CDR3 contains 14 residues. Looked up from germline, CDR1 is SGHTA and CDR2 is FQGNSA. The full variable domain, in which reference TRBV7-2 and TRBJ2-7 provide the parts outside the CDR3, is GAGVSQSPSNKVTEKGKDVELRCDPISGHTALYWYRQSLGQGLEFLIYFQGNSAPDKSGLPSDRFSAERTGGSVSTLTIQRTQQEDSAVYLCASSLETGLAGHDFGPGTRLTVT.

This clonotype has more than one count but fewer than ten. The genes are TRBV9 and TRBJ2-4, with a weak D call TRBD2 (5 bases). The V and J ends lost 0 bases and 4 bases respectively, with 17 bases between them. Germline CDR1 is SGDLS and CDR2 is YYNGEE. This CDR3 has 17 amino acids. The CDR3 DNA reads TGTGCCAGCAGCGTAGATACCCGGGGAAGAGAAAAAAACATTCAGTACTTC. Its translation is CASSVDTRGREKNIQYF. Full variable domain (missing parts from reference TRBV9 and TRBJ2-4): DSGVTQTPKHLITATGQRVTLRCSPRSGDLSVYWYQQSLDQGLQFLIQYYNGEERAKGNILERFSAQQFPDLHSELNLSSLELGDSALYFCASSVDTRGREKNIQYFGAGTRLSVL.

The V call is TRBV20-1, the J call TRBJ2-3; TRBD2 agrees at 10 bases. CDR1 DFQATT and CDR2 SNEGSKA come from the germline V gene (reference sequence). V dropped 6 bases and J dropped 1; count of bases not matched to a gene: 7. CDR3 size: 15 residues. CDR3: CSAITSGMGTDTQYF. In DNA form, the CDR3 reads TGCAGTGCAATCACTAGCGGGATGGGCACAGATACGCAGTATTTT.

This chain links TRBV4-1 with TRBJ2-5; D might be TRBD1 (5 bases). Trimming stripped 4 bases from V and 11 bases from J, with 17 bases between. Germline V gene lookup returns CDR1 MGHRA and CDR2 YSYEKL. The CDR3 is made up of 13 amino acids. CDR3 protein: CASSPLYRSTQYF. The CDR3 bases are TGCGCCAGCAGCCCCCTTTACAGGTCAACGCAGTACTTC.